This TCR beta chain was sequenced in a study of patients and donors after allogeneic stem cell transplantation (dated by TCRdb to the early 2020s). The receptor library was made with RT-PCR. Sequencing instrument: NextSeq 550. TCRdb reworked the public reads: Q25 trimming with fastp, MiXCR clone assembly, productive beta chains retained. Identical CDR3 protein sequences are pooled into one entry, listed with their most common genes and DNA. The sample data list some 960,000 distinct CDR3 sequences, and roughly 17% of these were observed just once. The ten largest clones take up approximately 5.9% of the sample. There are a few counts of this clonotype. The antigen this receptor binds is unknown. Base qualities are not recorded, but no much larger clone differs from it by a single base. From cysteine to phenylalanine, the CDR3 is 17 amino acids long. The retained sequence is limited to the CDR3, 51 bases, with the frame set at the first base. The germline V gene specifies LGHNA as CDR1 and YSLEER as CDR2. Relative to germline, V is missing 0 bases and J is missing 1 base, with 7 bases of the junction outside any gene match.

The sequence derives from a human donor who was either an allogeneic HSCT recipient or a stem cell or donor lymphocyte infusion donor (not recorded which). It is not recorded whose cells these are; they may come from a transplant donor. The specimen sequenced was blood, either unsorted or a sorted T cell fraction (not recorded which). Here the chain combines TRBV4-3 and TRBJ2-5, with 8 middle bases fitting TRBD1. The DNA is as follows: TGCGCCAGCAGCCAAGACGCGGACAGGGCCATCCAAGAGACCCAGTACTTC. Translated, it gives CASSQDADRAIQETQYF.